Given below is one TCR beta chain in context. Its target is not known. This entry belongs to a study of shared clonotypes between healthy human individuals. Study findings and constraints: The generation probabilities recorded for non-shared clonotypes fell below those of clonotypes shared by all four donors. A small donor pool kept down the genetic and exposure-history diversity that was represented.

CDR1 SGHVS and CDR2 FQNEAQ come from the germline V gene. V shed 5 bases and J shed 7 bases, with 21 bases lying between them. CDR3 length: 15 residues. Naive CD8 populations comprised CD45RO-negative cells positively selected for CCR7, excluding terminally differentiated effector memory CD45RA+ cells. TCRdb keeps only in-frame clones here, not all; method: immunoSEQ multiplex PCR. Of fewer than 850,000 clones detected, about 96% appear once; the ten largest clones hold about 0.22%. The chain recombines TRBV7-8 with TRBJ2-7; D might be TRBD1 or TRBD2, each matching 5 bases. The receptor comes from a man aged 25-45 years in good health. The specimen was naive CD8+ T cells sorted from blood. In DNA form, the CDR3 reads TGTGCCAGCAGCCAACTCCAGGGAGACCTTCGAGAGCAGTACTTC. Amino acids: CASSQLQGDLREQYF.